This T cell receptor (beta chain) was found in a study of CD8 T cells in Susac syndrome. Germline trimming cut 4 bases from V and 5 bases from J; bases unmatched to any gene: 5. The CDR3 extends over 15 amino acids. The germline V gene has CDR1 SGDLS and CDR2 YYNGEE. Sequencing of TCR beta, carried out with a high-throughput approach, was applied to CD8+ and CD4+ T cells from the blood. An amount of RNA that ranged from roughly 0.45 to 1 ug was reverse transcribed with random hexamers. TCRdb recomputed calls from the immunoSEQ multiplex PCR reads with MiXCR, one row per CDR3 protein. The sample has 200,000 to 300,000 distinct CDR3 sequences, almost 97% seen once; the top ten hold about 0.095%.

The V gene is TRBV9, the J gene TRBJ2-2, with TRBD1 matching 10 bases. The material sequenced was CD4+ T cells from PBMCs. This sequence originates from a human donor with Susac syndrome. CDR3 protein: CASSPRDRGTGELFF. The CDR3 region has the DNA TGTGCCAGCAGCCCCCGGGACAGGGGAACCGGGGAGCTGTTTTTT.